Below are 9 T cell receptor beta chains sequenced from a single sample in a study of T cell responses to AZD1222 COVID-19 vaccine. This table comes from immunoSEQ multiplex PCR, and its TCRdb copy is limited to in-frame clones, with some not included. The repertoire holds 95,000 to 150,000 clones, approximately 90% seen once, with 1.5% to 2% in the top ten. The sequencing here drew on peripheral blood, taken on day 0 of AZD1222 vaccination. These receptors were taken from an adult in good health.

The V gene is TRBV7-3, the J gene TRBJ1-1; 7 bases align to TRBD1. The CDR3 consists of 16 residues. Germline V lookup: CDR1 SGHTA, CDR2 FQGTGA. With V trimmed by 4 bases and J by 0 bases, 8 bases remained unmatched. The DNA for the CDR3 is TGTGCCAGCAGCTCTCACCCGACAGGGTTGAACACTGAAGCTTTCTTT. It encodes CASSSHPTGLNTEAFF.

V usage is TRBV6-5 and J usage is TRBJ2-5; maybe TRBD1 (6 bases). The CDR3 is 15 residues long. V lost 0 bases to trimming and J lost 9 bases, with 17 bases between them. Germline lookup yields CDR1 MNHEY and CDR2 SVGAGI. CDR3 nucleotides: TGTGCCAGCAGTTACTCCGGCAGGGTGGGGGCTCCCCAGTACTTC. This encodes CASSYSGRVGAPQYF.

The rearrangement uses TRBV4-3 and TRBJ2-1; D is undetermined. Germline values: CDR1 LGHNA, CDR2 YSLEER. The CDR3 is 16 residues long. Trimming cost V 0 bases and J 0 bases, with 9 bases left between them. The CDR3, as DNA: TGCGCCAGCAGCCAAGAGTGGCTGAGCTCCTACAATGAGCAGTTCTTC. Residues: CASSQEWLSSYNEQFF.

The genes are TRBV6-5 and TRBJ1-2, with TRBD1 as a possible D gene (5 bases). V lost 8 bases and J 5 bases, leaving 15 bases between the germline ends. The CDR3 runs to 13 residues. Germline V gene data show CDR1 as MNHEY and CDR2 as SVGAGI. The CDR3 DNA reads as TGTGCCAGCGCTCGTTCGGGGGGTTATGGCTACACCTTC. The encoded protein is CASARSGGYGYTF.

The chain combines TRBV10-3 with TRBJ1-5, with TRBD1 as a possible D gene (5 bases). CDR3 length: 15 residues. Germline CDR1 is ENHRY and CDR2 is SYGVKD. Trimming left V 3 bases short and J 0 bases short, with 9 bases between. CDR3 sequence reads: CAISDHRFSNQPQHF. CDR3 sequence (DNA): TGTGCCATCAGTGATCACAGGTTTAGCAATCAGCCCCAGCATTTT.

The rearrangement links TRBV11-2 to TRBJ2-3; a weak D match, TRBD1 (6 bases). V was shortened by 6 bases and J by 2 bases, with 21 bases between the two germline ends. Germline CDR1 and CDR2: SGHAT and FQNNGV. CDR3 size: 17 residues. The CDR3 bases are TGTGCCAGCAGGACCTTACAGGGTTCTTTGCACACAGATACGCAGTATTTT. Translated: CASRTLQGSLHTDTQYF.

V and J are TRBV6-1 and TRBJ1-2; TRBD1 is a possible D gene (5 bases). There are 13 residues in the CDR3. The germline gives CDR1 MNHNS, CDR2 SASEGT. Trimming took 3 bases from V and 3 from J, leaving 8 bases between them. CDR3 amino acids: CASSEDTYYGYTF. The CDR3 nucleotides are TGTGCCAGCAGTGAGGACACCTACTATGGCTACACCTTC.

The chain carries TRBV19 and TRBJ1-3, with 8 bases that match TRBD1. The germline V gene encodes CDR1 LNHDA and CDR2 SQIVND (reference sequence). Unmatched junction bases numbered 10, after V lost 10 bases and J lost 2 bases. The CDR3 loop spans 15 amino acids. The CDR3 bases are TGTGCCACCCTATCGCGGACAGGGACTGGAAACACCATATATTTT. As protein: CATLSRTGTGNTIYF. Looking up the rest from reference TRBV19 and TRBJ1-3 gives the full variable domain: DGGITQSPKYLFRKEGQNVTLSCEQNLNHDAMYWYRQDPGQGLRLIYYSQIVNDFQKGDIAEGYSVSREKKESFPLTVTSAQKNPTAFYLCATLSRTGTGNTIYFGEGSWLTVV.

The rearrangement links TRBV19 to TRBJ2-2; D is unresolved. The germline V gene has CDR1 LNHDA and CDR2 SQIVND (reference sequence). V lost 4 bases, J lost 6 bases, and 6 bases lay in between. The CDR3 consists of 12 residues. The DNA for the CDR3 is TGTGCCAGTAGTACACCCCCCGGGGAGCTGTTTTTT. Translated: CASSTPPGELFF.